Sequencing of this T cell receptor beta chain was carried out in a study of response to subunit inactivated influenza vaccine. Concerning this clonotype: Its specificity is unknown. Sequence at one end of the junction differs from germline and may be a read error.

The length of the CDR3 is 12 residues. Germline CDR1 LGHNA, CDR2 YNFKEQ. One entry per CDR3 protein, called by TCRdb with MiXCR from the RT-PCR reads. The table has roughly 790,000 distinct CDR3 sequences, less than 25% seen once. Overall study results and limits: It was the authors' suggestion that each seasonal influenza vaccination recruits few new T cells.

This TCR derives from a man aged 45-65 years who received an inactivated influenza vaccine. The J gene is TRBJ2-1, the V gene TRBV4-2; no reliable D call. The source material was PBMCs from blood, sampled 4 to 6 days after vaccination. CDR3 nucleotides: TGTGCCAGCAGCCAAGATTTGGGTCCACCCTACTTC. Its protein is CASSQDLGPPYF.